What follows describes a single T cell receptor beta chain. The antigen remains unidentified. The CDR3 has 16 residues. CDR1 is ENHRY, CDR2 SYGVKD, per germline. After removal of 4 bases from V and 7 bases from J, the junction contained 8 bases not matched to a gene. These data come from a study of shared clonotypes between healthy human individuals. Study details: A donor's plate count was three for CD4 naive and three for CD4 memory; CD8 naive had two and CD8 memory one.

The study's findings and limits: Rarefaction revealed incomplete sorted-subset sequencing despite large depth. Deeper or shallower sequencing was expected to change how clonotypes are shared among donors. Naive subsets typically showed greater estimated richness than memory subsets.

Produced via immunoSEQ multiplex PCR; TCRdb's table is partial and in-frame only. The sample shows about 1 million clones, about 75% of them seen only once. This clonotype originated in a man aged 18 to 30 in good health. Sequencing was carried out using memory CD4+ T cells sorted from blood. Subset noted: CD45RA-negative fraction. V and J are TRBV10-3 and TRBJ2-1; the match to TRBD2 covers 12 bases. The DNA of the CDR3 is TGTGCCATCAGTGTCTCGACTAGCGGGGGTACGAATGAGCAGTTCTTC. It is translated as CAISVSTSGGTNEQFF.